The sequence of this TCR beta chain was determined in a study of Ad26.COV2.S vaccination and SARS-CoV-2 variants. This clone was recorded once. Some clones are missing from TCRdb's copy, which holds only in-frame ones; the method was immunoSEQ multiplex PCR. In the table there are roughly 510,000 clones, approximately 90% of which are singletons. Treatment here: roughly 18 received Ad26.COV2.S at low or high dose, single or two shots; several received placebo; per-sample allocation not given. Sampling took place 63 days after the first vaccine or placebo injection. This clonotype was sampled from a person between 18 and 60 years old who received the Ad26.COV2.S COVID-19 vaccine or a placebo. The source was peripheral blood, collected in a trial of Ad26.COV2.S vaccine versus placebo.

The CDR3 DNA reads as TGTGCCAGCAGGCAAGGTGGGGCCAACGTCCTGACTTTC. Protein: CASRQGGANVLTF. This chain uses TRBV7-2 with TRBJ2-6; D is uncertain. Germline V lookup: CDR1 SGHTA, CDR2 FQGNSA. This CDR3 has 13 residues. With 6 bases removed from V and 3 bases from J, the gap between germline ends came to 6 bases.